One sample yielded the 7 T cell receptor beta chains listed below, sequenced in a study of T cell responses to AZD1222 COVID-19 vaccine. Clones were sequenced by immunoSEQ multiplex PCR, and TCRdb holds only the in-frame ones, with some missing. The table lists 45,000 to 55,000 clones, about 88% of them singletons. Here the sequenced sample was peripheral blood, taken on day 0 of AZD1222 vaccination. These receptors all come from an adult in good health.

The chain carries TRBV5-1 and TRBJ1-3; 7 positions match TRBD1. The J segment lost 1 base and the V segment lost 3 bases, leaving 4 bases of the junction unmatched. The CDR3 covers 15 residues. CDR1 SGHRS and CDR2 YFSETQ come from the germline V gene. In DNA form, the CDR3 reads TGCGCCAGCAGCTACAGGGGAGAGTCTGGAAACACCATATATTTT. It is translated as CASSYRGESGNTIYF.

This clone was detected only a few times. V gene TRBV3-1 (or the pseudogene TRBV3-2) combines with J gene TRBJ2-2; D is perhaps TRBD2 (5 bases). Germline CDR1 LGHDT, CDR2 YNNKEL (reference sequence). Trimming removed 0 bases at V and 2 bases at J, with 13 bases between. This CDR3 comprises 17 residues. This CDR3 is CASSQDHGGSNTGELFF. CDR3 in DNA: TGTGCCAGCAGCCAAGATCATGGTGGGAGCAACACCGGGGAGCTGTTTTTT.

This clone was seen a single time. The chain has TRBV28 and TRBJ2-7; D unresolved. V lost 6 bases to trimming and J lost 6 bases, with 18 bases between them. The germline V gene encodes CDR1 MDHEN and CDR2 SYDVKM. The CDR3 length is 14 residues. The CDR3 coding sequence is TGTGCCAGCAGGTTGTCCCGTATCACGGGCGAGCAGTACTTC. It translates to CASRLSRITGEQYF.

The chain combines TRBV18 with TRBJ1-2; 9 bases align to TRBD1. From germline, CDR1 is KGHSH and CDR2 LQKENI. V shed 2 bases and J 6 bases; nucleotides not matched to a gene: 4. The CDR3 runs to 14 residues. The CDR3 spells CASSPAGTGNGYTF. CDR3 bases: TGTGCCAGCTCACCAGCCGGGACAGGGAATGGCTACACCTTC.

The rearrangement joins TRBV4-2 to TRBJ2-1, with 9 bases matching TRBD2. There are 16 residues in the CDR3. J lost 7 bases, V lost 1 base, and 8 bases had no gene match. Germline assignment: CDR1 LGHNA and CDR2 YNFKEQ. The CDR3: CASSQGGGGAWNEQFF. CDR3 in DNA: TGTGCCAGCAGCCAAGGGGGCGGGGGGGCCTGGAATGAGCAGTTCTTC.

V is TRBV7-8 and J is TRBJ2-4; TRBD2 matches at 11 bases. This CDR3 spans 16 amino acids. Losses at the gene ends were 4 bases for V and 3 bases for J; bases not matched to a gene: 5. Per the germline V gene, CDR1 is SGHVS and CDR2 is FQNEAQ. The CDR3 sequence: CASSYSGGAVKNIQYF. CDR3 nucleotides: TGTGCCAGCAGCTATAGCGGGGGGGCCGTCAAAAACATTCAGTACTTC. The full variable domain, in which reference TRBV7-8 and TRBJ2-4 provide the parts outside the CDR3, is GAGVSQSPRYKVAKRGQDVALRCDPISGHVSLFWYQQALGQGPEFLTYFQNEAQLDKSGLPSDRFFAERPEGSVSTLKIQRTQQEDSAVYLCASSYSGGAVKNIQYFGAGTRLSVL.

The rearrangement joins TRBV10-1 to TRBJ1-4; D gene uncertain. The CDR3 is 15 residues long. Trimming removed 0 bases from V and 5 bases from J, with 10 bases in between. Germline CDR1 is WNHNN and CDR2 is SYGVQD (reference sequence). CDR3 region: CASSESQDVNEKLFF. The CDR3 nucleotides are TGCGCCAGCAGTGAGTCTCAGGATGTAAATGAAAAACTGTTTTTT.